Listed below are T cell receptor beta chains from one sample, sequenced in a study of blood T cell repertoires in COVID-19. The data were produced by immunoSEQ multiplex PCR, yet TCRdb's version contains in-frame clones alone and is incomplete. This table holds 150,000 to 200,000 clones, 85% to 95% found once. The sequencing sample was made of peripheral blood. The origin of the receptors is a woman aged 60-75 years with COVID-19, enrolled during active disease. The CDR3 runs from the conserved cysteine through the conserved F or W. Fields, in order: J gene, V gene, CDR3 protein.

j_gene: TRBJ2-1; v_gene: TRBV6-1; CDR3aa: CASSELVRGSYNEQFF
j_gene: TRBJ1-4; v_gene: TRBV6-5; CDR3aa: CASSISPDRAEKLFF
j_gene: TRBJ1-2; v_gene: TRBV2; CDR3aa: CASSEVRDYGYTF
j_gene: TRBJ2-5; v_gene: TRBV27; CDR3aa: CASRLGTSGGYETQYF
j_gene: TRBJ1-2; v_gene: TRBV5-1; CDR3aa: CASSLADSYGYTF
j_gene: TRBJ1-2; v_gene: TRBV5-4; CDR3aa: CASSLRQPNGYGYTF
j_gene: TRBJ1-5; v_gene: TRBV4-1; CDR3aa: CASSQGYGFQSNQPQHF
j_gene: TRBJ2-7; v_gene: TRBV5-1; CDR3aa: CASSARDRGSYEQYF
j_gene: TRBJ2-5; v_gene: TRBV5-5; CDR3aa: CASSAGDQETQYF
j_gene: TRBJ1-5; v_gene: TRBV19; CDR3aa: CASRTRGNNQPQHF
j_gene: TRBJ2-7; v_gene: TRBV6-5; CDR3aa: CASSYSYRGLYEQYF
j_gene: TRBJ1-1; v_gene: TRBV29-1; CDR3aa: CSVDRRVTEAFF
j_gene: TRBJ2-7; v_gene: TRBV15; CDR3aa: CATSSNPGGSSYEQYF
j_gene: TRBJ1-6; v_gene: TRBV7-9; CDR3aa: CASSPQGSYNSPLHF
j_gene: TRBJ2-5; v_gene: TRBV7-2; CDR3aa: CASSPLGARETQYF
j_gene: TRBJ2-2; v_gene: TRBV28; CDR3aa: CATHLGNTGELFF
j_gene: TRBJ1-1; v_gene: TRBV7-2; CDR3aa: CASSFLLVGKNRVAEAFF
j_gene: TRBJ1-2; v_gene: TRBV19; CDR3aa: CASSTPMTGEDYGYTF
j_gene: TRBJ2-3; v_gene: TRBV18; CDR3aa: CASSPGRGTDTQYF
j_gene: TRBJ1-2; v_gene: TRBV5-6; CDR3aa: CASSLTGTYGYTF
j_gene: TRBJ1-4; v_gene: TRBV7-2; CDR3aa: CASSKDRGGEKLFF
j_gene: TRBJ1-5; v_gene: TRBV5-5; CDR3aa: CASSLGSVVQQPQHF
j_gene: TRBJ1-1; v_gene: TRBV25-1; CDR3aa: CASSGNWGAPRDTEAFF
j_gene: TRBJ1-1; v_gene: TRBV5-8; CDR3aa: CASSSRVRNTEAFF
j_gene: TRBJ1-2; v_gene: TRBV6-5; CDR3aa: CASSYSGGRGNYGYTF
j_gene: TRBJ2-1; v_gene: TRBV6-5; CDR3aa: CASSKLAGINEQFF
j_gene: TRBJ1-4; v_gene: TRBV2; CDR3aa: CASSRPGQGAKGNEKLFF
j_gene: TRBJ2-3; v_gene: TRBV7-9; CDR3aa: CASSARRVSGEDTQYF
j_gene: TRBJ1-6; v_gene: TRBV7-9; CDR3aa: CASSRPRRGLSYNSPLHF
j_gene: TRBJ2-3; v_gene: TRBV6-4; CDR3aa: CASRQGAGTDTQYF
j_gene: TRBJ2-5; v_gene: TRBV6-5; CDR3aa: CASSPPGTLGETQYF
j_gene: TRBJ2-3; v_gene: TRBV9; CDR3aa: CASSLDIYTDTQYF
j_gene: TRBJ2-1; v_gene: TRBV19; CDR3aa: CASSTGNEQFF
j_gene: TRBJ2-5; v_gene: TRBV6-6; CDR3aa: CASRTRQAQETQYF
j_gene: TRBJ2-1; v_gene: TRBV2; CDR3aa: CASRRTGGKGDNNEQFF
j_gene: TRBJ2-7; v_gene: TRBV7-2; CDR3aa: CASSLEGGVEQYF
j_gene: TRBJ1-2; v_gene: TRBV11-2; CDR3aa: CASSPGNPWGGYTF
j_gene: TRBJ2-1; v_gene: TRBV6-6; CDR3aa: CASSPPPTVSYNEQFF
j_gene: TRBJ2-3; v_gene: TRBV4-1; CDR3aa: CASSQVGQGVTDTQYF
j_gene: TRBJ1-5; v_gene: TRBV3-1/TRBV3-2; CDR3aa: CASSQDGRYQPQHF
j_gene: TRBJ2-2; v_gene: TRBV6-5; CDR3aa: CASSQGVSGELFF
j_gene: TRBJ1-2; v_gene: TRBV4-1; CDR3aa: CASSPGILYGYTF
j_gene: TRBJ1-1; v_gene: TRBV3-1/TRBV3-2; CDR3aa: CASSQVATGSTEAFF
j_gene: TRBJ1-1; v_gene: TRBV19; CDR3aa: CASSISDPGSNTEAFF
j_gene: TRBJ1-1; v_gene: TRBV4-3; CDR3aa: CASSPSPGANVAFF
j_gene: TRBJ2-7; v_gene: TRBV5-4; CDR3aa: CASSDSAGLSRYEQYF
j_gene: TRBJ1-6; v_gene: TRBV27; CDR3aa: CASSFLLQDSPLHF